The entry below gives a single TCR beta chain sequence along with its context. Its matching antigen is unknown. Primers: 60 Vbeta forward and 13 Jbeta reverse. Data came from immunoSEQ multiplex PCR; TCRdb stores just in-frame clones and leaves some out. This table has some 190,000 clones, roughly 74% appearing once. This CDR3 contains 15 residues. V lost 5 bases and J 0 bases, leaving 13 bases between the germline ends. CDR1 is SGHNT and CDR2 is YENEEA in the germline V gene. This sample is part of a study of cytomegalovirus exposure and HLA in healthy donors. Whole-study findings and limits: Reportedly, cytomegalovirus status was diagnosed with high sensitivity and specificity. Previously analyzed data showed that most TCR beta V segments were productive at a frequency of about 87% or about 30%.

The J gene is TRBJ1-1, the V gene TRBV11-3, with D unclear. The sequence was collected from a woman younger than 45 in good health and CMV-seropositive. Sequenced material: PBMCs. DNA for the CDR3: TGTGCCAGCAGCCGCGGCGTGGGAGTGAACACTGAAGCTTTCTTT. Protein: CASSRGVGVNTEAFF.